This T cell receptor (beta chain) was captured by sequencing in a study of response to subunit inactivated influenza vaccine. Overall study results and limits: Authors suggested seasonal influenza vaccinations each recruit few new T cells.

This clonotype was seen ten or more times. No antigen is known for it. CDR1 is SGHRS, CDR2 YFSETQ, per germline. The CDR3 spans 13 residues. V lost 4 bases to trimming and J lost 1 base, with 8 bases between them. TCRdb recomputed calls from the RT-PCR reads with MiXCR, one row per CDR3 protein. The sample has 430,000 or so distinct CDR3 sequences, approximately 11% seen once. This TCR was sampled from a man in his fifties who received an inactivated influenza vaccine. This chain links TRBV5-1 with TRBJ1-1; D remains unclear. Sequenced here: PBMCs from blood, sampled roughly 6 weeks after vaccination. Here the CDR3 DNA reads TGCGCCAGCAGCACGACACCGAACACTGAAGCTTTCTTT. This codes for CASSTTPNTEAFF.